This T cell receptor beta chain was observed in a study of blood T cells in healthy people across ages. The authors ran a second PCR of about 7 to 11 cycles using a sample-barcoded 5' primer and a J-beta primer mix. Each CDR3 protein gets one entry after TCRdb re-called the 5' RACE reads with MiXCR. The sample lists almost 550,000 distinct CDR3 sequences, approximately 25% occurring once. The CDR3 is 16 residues long. Per germline, CDR1 SGHTA and CDR2 FQGNSA. The V gene end was trimmed by 1 base and the J gene end by 6 bases; junction bases not matched to a gene: 7. This sample also belongs to another study, concerning T cells of mothers and their children.

This clonotype originated in a boy aged 5-17 years in good health. V gene TRBV7-2 combines with J gene TRBJ2-1, with 9 bases lining up with TRBD2. The sequenced sample was blood. The CDR3 protein is CASSLEGSGGPNEQFF. The CDR3 DNA reads as TGTGCCAGCAGCTTAGAGGGTAGCGGGGGACCCAATGAGCAGTTCTTC.